This note documents a single T cell receptor beta chain sequence. This clonotype was observed a handful of times. Its antigen is still unknown. Base qualities are not provided; no much larger clone lies one nucleotide away. The sequencing machine was an Illumina NovaSeq 6000. TCRalpha and TCRbeta cDNA libraries were constructed by 5'RACE with constant-segment primers, with sample barcodes and unique molecular identifiers being introduced. RNA was extracted from every sample with Trizol reagent. Library amplification was performed in two PCR steps, and a second sample barcode and Illumina TruSeq adapters were introduced in the second step. Sequencing of libraries was performed on an Illumina NovaSeq with 2 x 150 bp paired-end reads. Concerning the study's data processing: Demultiplexing of reads and collapsing into UMI-guided consensus sequences were performed with migec v1.2.7. Using mixcr v2.1.11, UMI consensuses were aligned to TRA and TRB V and J templates and then assembled into clonotypes. A clonotype was counted as expanded or contracted only when both edgeR and NoisET called the clonotype significant, with the noise models trained on biological replicates. For edgeR calls, the cutoffs were a false discovery rate-adjusted p below 0.01 and a log2 fold-change threshold of 1. As an exploratory analysis of dynamics, PCA with hierarchical clustering was applied to max-normalized trajectories of the 1000 most abundant clonotypes. Separately sequenced CD4+ and CD8+ repertoires were used to assign a CD4 or CD8 phenotype to each responding clone. TCRdb reworked the public reads: Q25 trimming with fastp, MiXCR clone assembly, productive beta chains retained. CDR3 protein sequences are deduplicated, and each keeps its most common genes and DNA. What appears here as the V and J calls and clone size reflects TCRdb's work, not the paper's. The sample table holds 560,000 or so distinct CDR3 sequences, of which 17% were seen once. Roughly 8.2% of the sample comes from the top ten.

This entry belongs to a study of T-cell memory formation after mild COVID-19 (dated by TCRdb to the early 2020s). At the level of the whole study: Most TCR sequence clusters were specific to one of the two donors. Two young, previously healthy adult volunteers, one female and one male, were included in the cohort. In two donors, T-cell clones that expanded and contracted after mild COVID-19 were followed by sequencing TCRalpha and TCRbeta repertoires longitudinally. Study-wide conclusions, independent of this receptor: Some responding clones were detected in pre-infection memory, suggesting pre-existing cross-reactive memory T cells joined the SARS-CoV-2 response. The study covered only two mild cases, and larger cohorts including severe cases with pre-infection samples were considered necessary. SARS-CoV-2 specificity of the second-wave clones peaking on day 37 was not confirmed. Clones contracting from day 15 to 85 had balanced CD4/CD8 phenotypes, while a second wave expanding from day 15 to 37 was biased towards CD4+. Contracting CD4+ clones appeared mostly in the CM and EM memory subsets, whereas CD8+ clones were enriched in EMRA.

V trim: 0 bases; J trim: 8 bases; unmatched bases: 13. CDR1 and CDR2 are drawn from the germline V gene: MNHEY, SVGAGI. The CDR3, from cysteine to phenylalanine, totals 19 residues. Only the CDR3 region is kept as DNA, spanning 57 bases read in frame from base 1. Ficoll-Paque density gradient centrifugation was used to isolate PBMCs. The source is an adult woman who had mild COVID-19 (a few samples of this study predate the infection). The sample titles of this study are shuffled in the database, so cell type and time point are left out; the donor was told from shared clones. This chain is built from TRBV6-5 and TRBJ2-1; 13 central bases correspond to TRBD2. Material for sequencing was PBMCs or a T cell subset sorted from them (not recorded which). Read as DNA, the sequence is TGTGCCAGCAGTTACTCATCGGTAGAACTAGCGGGAGGGCCACATGAGCAGTTCTTC. Its product reads: CASSYSSVELAGGPHEQFF.